This T cell receptor (beta chain) was documented in a study of cytomegalovirus exposure and HLA in healthy donors. As to this clone: The antigen remains unidentified.

The CDR3 contains 14 residues. Germline loops: CDR1 SGHRS, CDR2 YFSETQ. Trimming pared 3 bases from V and 2 bases from J, leaving 9 bases between. Both 60 Vbeta primers and 13 Jbeta primers went into the PCR. The table came from immunoSEQ multiplex PCR; TCRdb's copy has only in-frame clones and leaves some out. The sample yields over 150,000 clones, 77% seen once. Study findings and constraints: Previous analysis showed most TCR beta V segments were productive about 90% or about 30% of the time.

Sequencing input: PBMCs. This TCR was recovered from a woman between 40 and 55 years old in good health and CMV-seropositive. This chain joins TRBV5-1 and TRBJ2-1, with a possible D match to TRBD2 (7 bases). CDR3 in amino acids: CASSSGGPYNEQFF. CDR3 in DNA: TGCGCCAGCAGCTCCGGGGGGCCCTACAATGAGCAGTTCTTC.